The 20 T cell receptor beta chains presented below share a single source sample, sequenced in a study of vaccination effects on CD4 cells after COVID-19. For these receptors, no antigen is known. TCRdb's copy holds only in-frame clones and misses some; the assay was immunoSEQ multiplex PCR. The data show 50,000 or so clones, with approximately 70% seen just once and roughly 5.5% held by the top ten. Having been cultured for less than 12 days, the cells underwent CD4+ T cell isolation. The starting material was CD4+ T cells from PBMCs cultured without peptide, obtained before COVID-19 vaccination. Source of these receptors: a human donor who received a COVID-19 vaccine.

The CDR3 coding sequence is TGTGCCAGCAGTCCGCGGGCTATGAACACTGAAGCTTTCTTT. As protein: CASSPRAMNTEAFF. This rearrangement joins TRBV6-5 to TRBJ1-1; D unresolved. There are 14 residues in the CDR3. Germline CDR1 reads MNHEY; CDR2 reads SVGAGI. Trimming took off 5 bases at V and 0 bases at J, with 10 bases between the two ends.

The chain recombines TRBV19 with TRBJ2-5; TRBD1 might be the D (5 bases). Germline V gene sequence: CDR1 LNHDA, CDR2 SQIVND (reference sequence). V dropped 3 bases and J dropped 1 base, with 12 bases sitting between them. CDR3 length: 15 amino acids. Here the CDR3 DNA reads TGTGCCAGTAGTATCGACAGCAAAAGCCAAGAGACCCAGTACTTC. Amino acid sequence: CASSIDSKSQETQYF.

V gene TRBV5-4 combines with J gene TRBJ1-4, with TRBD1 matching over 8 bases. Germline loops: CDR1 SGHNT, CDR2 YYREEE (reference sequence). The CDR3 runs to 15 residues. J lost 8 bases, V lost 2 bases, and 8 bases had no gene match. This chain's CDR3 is CASSFGQGVGEKLFF. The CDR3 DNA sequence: TGTGCCAGCAGCTTTGGACAGGGCGTAGGGGAAAAACTGTTTTTT.

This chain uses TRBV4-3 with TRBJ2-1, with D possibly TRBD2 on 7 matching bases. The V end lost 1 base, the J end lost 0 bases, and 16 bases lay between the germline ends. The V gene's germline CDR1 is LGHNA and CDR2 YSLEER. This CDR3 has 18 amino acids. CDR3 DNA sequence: TGCGCCAGCAGCCAAGCTTGGGGGGGCCCCAGCTCCTACAATGAGCAGTTCTTC. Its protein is CASSQAWGGPSSYNEQFF.

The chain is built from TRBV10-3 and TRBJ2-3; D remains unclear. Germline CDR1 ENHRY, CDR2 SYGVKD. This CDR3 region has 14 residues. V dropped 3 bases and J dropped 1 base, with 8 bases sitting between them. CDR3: CAISDRLGTDTQYF. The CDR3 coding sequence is TGTGCCATCAGTGACAGGCTCGGCACAGATACGCAGTATTTT.

CDR3 DNA sequence: TGTGCCAGTAGTATGTCGACAGTTTCCTACAATGAGCAGTTCTTC. This codes for CASSMSTVSYNEQFF. The chain combines TRBV19 with TRBJ2-1; the D gene is possibly TRBD1 (5 bases). Germline CDR1 is LNHDA and CDR2 is SQIVND (reference sequence). The CDR3 is 15 residues long. Trimming shortened V by 3 bases and J by 1 base, and 10 bases separated the two germline ends.

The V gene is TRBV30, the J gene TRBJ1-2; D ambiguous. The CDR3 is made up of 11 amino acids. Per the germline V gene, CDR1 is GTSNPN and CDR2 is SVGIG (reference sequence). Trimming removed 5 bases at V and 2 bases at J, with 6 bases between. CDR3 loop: CAWGDNYGYTF. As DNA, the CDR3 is TGTGCCTGGGGCGACAACTATGGCTACACCTTC.

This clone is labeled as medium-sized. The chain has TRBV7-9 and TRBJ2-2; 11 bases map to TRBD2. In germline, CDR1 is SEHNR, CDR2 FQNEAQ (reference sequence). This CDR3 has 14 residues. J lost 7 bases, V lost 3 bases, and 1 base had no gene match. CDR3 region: CASSFGLAGGELFF. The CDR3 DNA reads TGTGCCAGCAGCTTTGGACTAGCGGGCGGGGAGCTGTTTTTT.

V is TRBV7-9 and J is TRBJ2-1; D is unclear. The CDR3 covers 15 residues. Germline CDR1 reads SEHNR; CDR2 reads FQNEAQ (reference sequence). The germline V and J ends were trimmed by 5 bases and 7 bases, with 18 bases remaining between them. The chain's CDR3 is CASSPRSPPINEQFF. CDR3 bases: TGTGCCAGCAGCCCCCGGTCACCGCCCATTAATGAGCAGTTCTTC.

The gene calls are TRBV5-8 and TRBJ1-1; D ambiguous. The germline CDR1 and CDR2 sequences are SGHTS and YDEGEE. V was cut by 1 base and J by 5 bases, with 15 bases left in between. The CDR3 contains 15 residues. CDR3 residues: CASSLSYGDGTEAFF. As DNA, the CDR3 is TGTGCCAGCAGCTTGTCCTACGGGGATGGGACTGAAGCTTTCTTT.

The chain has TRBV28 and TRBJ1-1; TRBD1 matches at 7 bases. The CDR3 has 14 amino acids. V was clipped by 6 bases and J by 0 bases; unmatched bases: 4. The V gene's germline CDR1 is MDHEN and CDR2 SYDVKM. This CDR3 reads CASRGGTVNTEAFF. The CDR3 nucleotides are TGTGCCAGCAGGGGGGGGACAGTGAACACTGAAGCTTTCTTT.

This chain's CDR3 is CASTSLTVTYEQYF. Written as DNA, the CDR3 is TGCGCCAGCACATCCCTCACAGTTACCTACGAGCAGTACTTC. J is TRBJ2-7 and V is TRBV10-1, with D hard to call. Trimming pared 7 bases from V and 2 bases from J, leaving 15 bases between. Germline V gene sequence: CDR1 WNHNN, CDR2 SYGVQD (reference sequence). The CDR3 is 14 amino acids.

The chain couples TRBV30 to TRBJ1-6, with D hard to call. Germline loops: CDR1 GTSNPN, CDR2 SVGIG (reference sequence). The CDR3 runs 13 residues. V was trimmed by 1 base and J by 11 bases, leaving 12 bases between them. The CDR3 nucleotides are TGTGCCTGGAGTGAAAACTCGTGGGCACCCCTCCACTTT. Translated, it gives CAWSENSWAPLHF. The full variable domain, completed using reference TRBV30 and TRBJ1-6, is SQTIHQWPATLVQPVGSPLSLECTVEGTSNPNLYWYRQAAGRGLQLLFYSVGIGQISSEVPQNLSASRPQDRQFILSSKKLLLSDSGFYLCAWSENSWAPLHFGNGTRLTVT.

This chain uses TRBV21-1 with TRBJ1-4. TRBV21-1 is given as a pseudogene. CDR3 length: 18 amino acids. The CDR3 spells CASSKAGPMPRGDEKLFF. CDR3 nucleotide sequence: TGTGCCAGCAGCAAAGCGGGCCCCATGCCGAGGGGCGATGAAAAACTGTTTTTT.

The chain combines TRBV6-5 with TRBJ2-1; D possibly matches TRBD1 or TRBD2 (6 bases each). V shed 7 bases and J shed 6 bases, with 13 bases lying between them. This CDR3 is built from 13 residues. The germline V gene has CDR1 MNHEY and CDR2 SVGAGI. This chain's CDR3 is CASIVGGGNEQFF. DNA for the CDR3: TGTGCCAGCATCGTCGGAGGGGGCAATGAGCAGTTCTTC.

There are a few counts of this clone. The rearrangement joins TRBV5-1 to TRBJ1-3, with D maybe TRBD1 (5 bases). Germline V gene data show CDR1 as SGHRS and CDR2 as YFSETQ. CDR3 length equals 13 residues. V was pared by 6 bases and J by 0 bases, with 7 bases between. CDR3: CASTDSSGNTIYF. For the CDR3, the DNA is TGCGCCAGCACCGACAGCTCTGGAAACACCATATATTTT.

Here the CDR3 DNA reads TGCGCCAGCAGCCCCGCGAACACCGGGGAGCTGTTTTTT. It codes for CASSPANTGELFF. The chain recombines TRBV4-1 with TRBJ2-2; D is ambiguous. The germline V and J ends were trimmed by 4 bases and 0 bases, with 3 bases remaining between them. CDR1 and CDR2 (germline): MGHRA, YSYEKL. There are 13 residues in the CDR3.

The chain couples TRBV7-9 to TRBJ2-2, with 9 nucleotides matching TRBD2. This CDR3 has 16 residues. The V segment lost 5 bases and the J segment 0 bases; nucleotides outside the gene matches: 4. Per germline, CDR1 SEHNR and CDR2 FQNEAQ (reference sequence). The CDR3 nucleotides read TGTGCCAGCAGCCGTCAGCGGGGGGCGAACACCGGGGAGCTGTTTTTT. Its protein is CASSRQRGANTGELFF.

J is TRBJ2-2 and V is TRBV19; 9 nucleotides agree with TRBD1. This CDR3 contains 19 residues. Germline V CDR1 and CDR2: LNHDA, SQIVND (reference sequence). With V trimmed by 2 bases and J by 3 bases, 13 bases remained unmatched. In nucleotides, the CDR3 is TGTGCCAGTAGTATATGGGGGGGCTGGGACAGGGTACACACCGGGGAGCTGTTTTTT. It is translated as CASSIWGGWDRVHTGELFF. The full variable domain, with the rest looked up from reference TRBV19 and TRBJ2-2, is DGGITQSPKYLFRKEGQNVTLSCEQNLNHDAMYWYRQDPGQGLRLIYYSQIVNDFQKGDIAEGYSVSREKKESFPLTVTSAQKNPTAFYLCASSIWGGWDRVHTGELFFGEGSRLTVL.

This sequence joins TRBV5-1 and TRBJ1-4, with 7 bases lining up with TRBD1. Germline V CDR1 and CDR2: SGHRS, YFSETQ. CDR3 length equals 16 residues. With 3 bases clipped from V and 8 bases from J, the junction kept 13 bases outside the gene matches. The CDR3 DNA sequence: TGCGCCAGCAGCTCAGGACAGGAGGCCCTAGGGGAAAAACTGTTTTTT. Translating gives CASSSGQEALGEKLFF.